This paragraph covers one T cell receptor (beta chain) sequence. This clonotype has just a few counts. Its binding antigen is unknown. The record has no base qualities; no much larger clone is one base away. The germline V gene specifies SNHLY as CDR1 and FYNNEI as CDR2. The cysteine opens and the phenylalanine closes a CDR3 of 15 amino acids. Left in the record is the CDR3 DNA by itself, 45 bases read in frame from the first base. V is clipped by 4 bases and J by 0 bases, and the sequence between their germline boundaries is 7 bases long. The entry originates in a study of blood T cells in healthy people across ages (dated by TCRdb to between 2015 and 2017). As for the study more broadly: In model experiments, roughly one uniquely barcoded TCR beta cDNA molecule per two T cells was captured by template switching. Using deep sequencing normalized with unique cDNA molecular identifiers, the study measured how TCR beta repertoire diversity changes with age. Four age groups were formed from the donors: young (average roughly 16 years), middle-aged (around 37), aged (about 68) and long-lived (less than 85). Donors of different ages were randomly distributed across sequencing lanes to avoid experimental bias. The study analyzed two additional independent replicas of 1 million unique cDNA reads from the same blood draw for two donors, one aged 18 to 30 and one aged 80 or older.

What the work shows at the level of the full study, not this receptor alone: Observed TCR beta diversity correlated strongly with the percentage of naive T cells measured by flow cytometry. Because profiling used bulk unsorted PBMCs, naive and antigen-experienced compartments could not be compared conclusively. Compared with the aged group, more naive CD4+ T cells, fewer expanded clones and increased TCR diversity were shown by the long-lived group, suggesting age selection. Observed TCR beta diversity per million T cells fell roughly linearly with age, and a significant reduction was already apparent by age roughly 40. Donor CMV infection status was unknown, potentially confounding age-related changes in expanded clonotypes. Total diversity estimates from one million sequenced T cells were considered lower bounds and underestimates.

Systemically healthy Caucasian individuals from Russia, 39 in total and aged about 6 to 95 years, were included as donors. Roughly 9.5 milliliters of peripheral blood were drawn from each donor into EDTA-treated Vacutainer tubes. Ficoll-Paque density-gradient centrifugation was used to isolate PBMCs, with at least 6.5 million per sample. Total RNA, at least 6 micrograms per sample, was extracted from PBMCs with Trizol reagent. The percentages of naive CD45RAhigh/CD27high T cells were determined by flow cytometry on a PBMC aliquot from every donor. Libraries were made using 5' RACE. For sequencing, an Illumina HiSeq 2500 was employed. The second PCR ran for roughly 7 to 11 cycles and used a J-beta primer mix along with a sample-barcoded 5' primer. A unique molecular identifier was introduced onto each TCR beta cDNA molecule by a template-switch 5' adaptor carrying 12 random nucleotides. Each sample yielded at least 2.5 million CDR3-containing paired-end reads. First-strand cDNA was synthesized from all RNA with the Mint cDNA synthesis kit, primed by a TRBC-specific oligonucleotide. All cDNA was treated with uracil-DNA glycosylase and then went through a first 18-cycle PCR with the universal primers M1SS and BC2_uni_R. Per the authors' processing: Each sample was normalized by randomly selecting 1 million high-quality reads, each carrying a distinct molecular identifier. Instead of being binned into consensus sequences, reads with shared molecular identifiers were discarded. MiTCR, set to a Q25 quality threshold and the strictest error-elimination algorithm, was used for CDR3 identification, clonotype clustering and error correction. A nonparametric unseen species model with Euler transformation was used to estimate lower-bound total TCR beta diversity. TCRdb applied fastp at Q25 and MiXCR to the public reads, then kept only in-frame beta chains. Each entry is one CDR3 protein sequence, shown with its most common DNA and genes. TCRdb, not the authors, supplied the V and J calls. For this sample there are about 640,000 distinct CDR3 sequences; 58% appear just once. The top ten hold roughly 34% of the sample.

The specimen sequenced was blood. The clonotype originates from a man aged 60-69 years in good health. The sequence is built from TRBV2 and TRBJ1-6; the D gene assignment is ambiguous. The DNA is as follows: TGTGCCAGCAGTGGGTTGAGCTCCTATAATTCACCCCTCCACTTT. This sequence encodes CASSGLSSYNSPLHF.